This TCR beta chain was found in a study of molecular identifiers for immune sequencing clone quantification. The CDR3 has 15 amino acids. Trimming removed 6 bases at V and 3 bases at J, with 21 bases between. Germline assignment: CDR1 DFQATT and CDR2 SNEGSKA (reference sequence). MiXCR, run by TCRdb on the PCR reads, gives a single entry per CDR3 protein. This sample yields about 320,000 distinct CDR3 sequences, of which over 20% are seen a single time; about 0.81% belongs to the top ten. The source of this sequence is a human donor in good health. Some libraries in this study had Jurkat cell RNA spiked in. The rearrangement uses TRBV20-1 and TRBJ2-7; no definite D call. The sample consisted of naive CD8+ T cells from blood, with Jurkat cell RNA spiked in. Documented subset: FACS-sorted CD8+CD4-CCR7+CD45RA+ naive T cells. The CDR3 DNA sequence: TGCAGTGCGGAAACCGGGCCCCAAGAAAACTACGAGCAGTACTTC. As protein: CSAETGPQENYEQYF.